The source of this T cell receptor (beta chain) is a study of CD8 T cells in Susac syndrome (dated by TCRdb to between 2018 and 2021). Background for the entire study: Of the Susac syndrome patients who were sequenced, about eight were in clinical remission while six had clinically active disease. The study used repertoire sequencing to test whether antigen drove CD8+ T cell activation and differentiation in Susac syndrome. Susac syndrome patients were therapy-naive, on corticosteroids (some also receiving IVIg), or on IVIg alone at blood withdrawal.

Peripheral blood CD8+ and CD4+ T cells from healthy donors, Susac syndrome patients and multiple sclerosis patients were profiled using high-throughput TCR beta sequencing. Susac syndrome patients met recently defined diagnostic criteria for definite or probable disease. Bulk CD8+ and CD4+ T cells were purified by magnetic negative isolation, whereas CD8+ TEMRA cells were enriched by FACS. Blood was drawn into EDTA tubes, processed within 24 hours, and PBMCs were isolated by density gradient centrifugation. PBMCs destined for TCR sequencing were cryopreserved in liquid nitrogen and later thawed in a 37 °C water bath. The sorted or isolated CD4+, CD8+ and CD8+ TEMRA cells reached a purity of at least 90%. RNA was extracted using the RNeasy kit, and roughly 0.5 to 1 ug of the RNA was reverse transcribed with random hexamers. The immunoSEQ multiplex PCR assay, covering 54 Vbeta and 13 Jbeta segments, was used to amplify TCR beta CDR3 regions. Bias from PCR amplification was corrected by using a synthetic template baseline for primer optimization and for computational correction. The original methods were these. Reads were annotated to V, D and J genes according to IMGT and were analyzed with immunoSEQ Analyzer, with only productive sequences retained. Clonality was computed as one minus Shannon entropy normalized by log2 of the number of productive unique sequences. For each patient and control, public and private clones were evaluated among the 100 most prevalent clones. Clones were defined as Susac-specific when absent from the healthy and MS cohorts, from 1052 published viral clones and from other ImmuneACCESS disease sequences. Using fastp at Q25 and MiXCR, TCRdb reprocessed the public reads and kept productive beta chains. Records with the same CDR3 protein are collapsed into one entry carrying the most frequent genes and DNA. V and J calls and clone size were set by TCRdb, not the authors. The sample table contains around 200,000 distinct CDR3 sequences; only one count was recorded for more than 90% of them. Jointly, the top ten make up 0.098% of the sample.

What the study reported, not specific to this receptor: The number of individuals in the TCR sequencing and HLA analysis was acknowledged as relatively small. The CD4+ T cell repertoire of patients with Susac syndrome showed no detectable clonal expansion.

Notes on this clonotype: Its recognized antigen is unknown. No base qualities exist here, and no much larger clone lies one base off it.

The CDR3 contains 13 residues, cysteine and phenylalanine counted. Only the CDR3 DNA stays, 39 bases, in frame from base 1. The germline V and J ends show losses of 4 bases and 6 bases respectively, and no gene match explains 3 bases of the junction. From the germline V gene, CDR1 is SQVTM and CDR2 is ANQGSEA. This receptor was identified in a human donor with Susac syndrome. The sample consisted of CD4+ T cells from PBMCs. The rearranged segments are TRBV29-1 and TRBJ2-3; 11 central nucleotides agree with TRBD1. The DNA sequence reads TGCAGCGTTGCTGGGACAGGGGGGGATACGCAGTATTTT. Its protein product is CSVAGTGGDTQYF.